The source of this T cell receptor (beta chain) is a study of cytomegalovirus exposure and HLA in healthy donors. The germline gives CDR1 MNHNS, CDR2 SASEGT. The CDR3 contains 14 residues. V was trimmed by 0 bases and J by 6 bases, leaving 6 bases between them. PCR employed 60 Vbeta and 13 Jbeta primers. Authors' methods: Counted up in a later analysis, unique TCR beta chains came to about 80 million, with about 10 million shared. Repertoires were generated with immunoSEQ multiplex PCR, while TCRdb's copy carries only in-frame clones and drops some. The V and J calls and clone size were taken over from that table, and D and trimming were inferred from the DNA. This sample has fewer than 250,000 clones, with 79% found just once.

The V call is TRBV6-1, the J call TRBJ1-6; a possible D gene is TRBD1 (6 bases). The receptor was isolated from a young woman in good health and CMV-seronegative. Sequenced sample: PBMCs. The CDR3: CASSEADSNSPLHF. The CDR3 nucleotides read TGTGCCAGCAGTGAAGCGGACAGTAATTCACCCCTCCACTTT.